This T cell receptor beta chain was sequenced for a study of shared clonotypes between healthy human individuals. General study points: The rarefaction results pointed to incomplete sorted-subset sequencing despite large depth.

Comment on this clone: The antigen is unknown.

Naive CD8 cells were CD45RO-negative, positively selected for CCR7, excluding terminally differentiated effector memory CD45RA+ cells. Donation came from healthy HIV-negative adults that had no recent acute infections or vaccinations. Using immunoSEQ multiplex PCR, the repertoire was profiled, and TCRdb retains in-frame clones only, with some absent. The table lists about 2 million clones, roughly 95% of them singletons. V dropped 3 bases and J dropped 3; count of bases not matched to a gene: 4. There are 15 residues in the CDR3. CDR1 and CDR2 (germline): MNHNS, SASEGT. The TCR was taken from a man in his late teens or twenties in good health. The chain carries TRBV6-1 and TRBJ1-5, with 8 positions matching TRBD1. Sequenced sample: naive CD8+ T cells sorted from blood. The CDR3 sequence: CASSDKDRANQPQHF. The CDR3 region has the DNA TGTGCCAGCAGTGACAAGGACAGGGCCAATCAGCCCCAGCATTTT.